Below, 4 T cell receptor beta chains from the same sample are listed, as sequenced in a study of immune evolution from preneoplasia to lung adenocarcinoma (dated by TCRdb to the early 2020s). Library generation was performed with the immunoSEQ multiplex PCR assay. TCRdb limited this immuneACCESS table to in-frame rearrangements with V and J called. A share of clones is missing; checked studies link under half to unresolved V genes, and the rest is unexplained. The sample profile shows about 7,600 clones; around four fifths of them were found once. The top ten constitute about 7.8% of the sample. Sample: FFPE adjacent normal lung tissue. All receptors come from a person aged 65 to 85 with lung adenocarcinoma.

V gene TRBV5-6 combines with J gene TRBJ2-3; TRBD1 matches at 9 bases. Germline loops: CDR1 SGHDT, CDR2 YYEEEE. The CDR3 extends over 19 amino acids. V lost 0 bases and J lost 3; bases outside the gene matches: 14. CDR3 sequence reads: CASSLDFIVGTGRTDTQYF. In nucleotides, the CDR3 is TGTGCCAGCAGCTTGGACTTTATAGTAGGGACAGGGAGAACAGATACGCAGTATTTT. Full variable domain (outside the CDR3, taken from reference TRBV5-6 and TRBJ2-3): DAGVTQSPTHLIKTRGQQVTLRCSPKSGHDTVSWYQQALGQGPQFIFQYYEEEERQRGNFPDRFSGHQFPNYSSELNVNALLLGDSALYLCASSLDFIVGTGRTDTQYFGPGTRLTVL.

The chain's CDR3 is CASSLQRTGNSYEQYF. The CDR3 bases are TGTGCCAGCAGCCTTCAAAGGACAGGGAACTCCTACGAGCAGTACTTC. The V gene is TRBV11-2, the J gene TRBJ2-7; 8 bases are a match to TRBD1. Trimming took 5 bases from V and 0 from J; bases not matched to a gene: 9. Germline V gene data show CDR1 as SGHAT and CDR2 as FQNNGV. The CDR3 consists of 16 residues. Combining the CDR3 with reference TRBV11-2 and TRBJ2-7 gives the whole variable domain EAGVAQSPRYKIIEKRQSVAFWCNPISGHATLYWYQQILGQGPKLLIQFQNNGVVDDSQLPKDRFSAERLKGVDSTLKIQPAKLEDSAVYLCASSLQRTGNSYEQYFGPGTRLTVT.

J is TRBJ2-7 and V is TRBV28, with D possibly TRBD1 on 6 matching bases. The CDR3 length is 12 residues. Trimming cost V 4 bases and J 12 bases, with 16 bases left between them. CDR1 is MDHEN and CDR2 is SYDVKM in the germline V gene. As DNA, the CDR3 is TGTGCCAGCAGTTCCGGGACATCTGGGGGGTACTTC. Translated: CASSSGTSGGYF.

This chain uses TRBV4-1 with TRBJ2-2, with 9 bases identical to TRBD2. Trimming took 2 bases from V and 3 from J; bases not matched to a gene: 7. The CDR3 runs 17 residues. The germline gives CDR1 MGHRA, CDR2 YSYEKL. CDR3 residues: CASSQFSGSGYTGELFF. The CDR3 bases are TGCGCCAGCAGCCAATTTAGCGGGAGCGGTTACACCGGGGAGCTGTTTTTT.